This record covers a single TCR beta chain. Its antigen is unknown. Base quality data are lacking; no much larger clone is found one base away. V and J are trimmed by 3 bases and 5 bases, and the gene matches miss 6 bases of the junction. The CDR3 numbers 16 residues from cysteine through phenylalanine. The retained sequence is limited to the CDR3, 48 bases, with the frame set at the first base. CDR1 and CDR2 were assigned from the germline V gene as SGHRS and YFSETQ. The sample is drawn from a study of glioma-infiltrating T cells after dendritic cell vaccination (TCRdb year 2016). Describing the broader study: The cohort included approximately 15 glioblastoma patients drawn from Phase I and II dendritic cell vaccination trials, of whom 9 were newly diagnosed and 6 had recurrent disease. TCR sequencing metrics, including TIL content and tumor-blood repertoire overlap, were correlated with survival after dendritic cell vaccination. Each patient was given three intradermal dendritic cell vaccine injections, spaced two weeks apart, in the arm below the axilla. In glioblastoma patients vaccinated with dendritic cells, deep sequencing of TCR beta CDR3 regions served to measure the amount of tumor-infiltrating lymphocytes and to compare repertoires between tumor and blood. The vaccine consisted of monocyte-derived dendritic cells cultured less than 9 days with IL-4 and GM-CSF, then pulsed overnight with autologous tumor lysate. Patients received autologous tumor lysate-pulsed dendritic cell vaccination between about 2002 and 2013. Study-level results and caveats: The response model built on TCR overlap across three groups was characterized as speculative, with prospective validation still needed. TCR clonality showed no direct relationship with survival, which suggests that a diverse polyclonal response may matter. The cohort was small and heterogeneous, few patients had complete blood and tumor sets, and even fewer had initial-recurrent tumor pairs. Longer time to progression and overall survival after dendritic cell vaccination were predicted by higher estimated pretreatment TIL content.

The time point label for this specimen denotes: after dendritic cell vaccination, including at tumor progression/relapse. Selection of patients required sufficient residual fresh-frozen tumor tissue and over two years of available survival data. An isocitrate dehydrogenase mutation was not carried by any of the glioblastoma patients, although molecular status was otherwise variable. PBMC collection took place before vaccination, two weeks after the third vaccination, and at tumor progression if progression occurred. The Qiagen DNeasy Blood extraction Kit was used for extraction of genomic DNA. TCRB CDR3 regions were amplified from around 2.1 ug genomic DNA, or all available DNA if less, using the immunoSEQ assay. For multiplex PCR, 60 forward primers for TCR V beta segments and 13 reverse primers for J beta segments were used. Synthetic control templates were spiked into each sample at limiting dilution to estimate reads per starting template. The Illumina HiSeq System generated 87 bp sequencing reads. As for the original processing: To remove PCR and sequencing errors, closely related sequences were merged with a nearest neighbor algorithm. TCR overlap was measured as the percentage of unique tumor TCR beta sequences also present in the same patient's peripheral blood. TCRdb limited this immuneACCESS table to in-frame rearrangements with V and J called. A share of clones is missing; checked studies link under half to unresolved V genes, and the rest is unexplained. That table supplies the V and J calls and clone size; D and trimming were determined from the DNA. The sample table records approximately 110,000 clones; 90% of these occur just once. In total, the top ten clones hold 2.5% to 3% of the sample.

This receptor was taken from a human donor with glioblastoma. The chain uses TRBV5-1 and TRBJ2-2; 11 bases in between match TRBD1. The source material was blood, sampled after dendritic cell vaccination. The bases read TGCGCCAGCAGCTATTCCGGGACAGGGGGTACCGGGGAGCTGTTTTTT. This encodes CASSYSGTGGTGELFF.